This TCR beta chain was sequenced for a study of Tregs in tolerant kidney transplant recipients. Only in-frame clones appear in the TCRdb table, and some are missing; sequencing was by immunoSEQ multiplex PCR. Of about 64,000 clones listed, 80% to 90% are singletons. Related graft donors supplied nonmyeloablative bone marrow transplants, and mixed chimerism was transient. Per the germline V gene, CDR1 is LNHDA and CDR2 is SQIVND (reference sequence). The CDR3 has 15 residues. Unmatched junction bases numbered 6, after V lost 6 bases and J lost 6 bases. A remark on this clone: Its antigen is as yet unknown.

Whole-study findings and limits: Antigen-driven expansion was suggested because donor-specific Tregs expanded more than all Tregs in tolerant patients.

This sequence originates from a human patient who received a combined kidney and bone marrow transplant. Some T cells here may be from the graft donor. Material: CD4+ T cells from blood (PBMCs), obtained 6 months after the transplant. The genes are TRBV19 and TRBJ2-1, with 12 bases that match TRBD2. The CDR3 nucleotides are TGTGCCAGTAGAAGTCCGGGACTAGCGGGCAATGAGCAGTTCTTC. Translation: CASRSPGLAGNEQFF.